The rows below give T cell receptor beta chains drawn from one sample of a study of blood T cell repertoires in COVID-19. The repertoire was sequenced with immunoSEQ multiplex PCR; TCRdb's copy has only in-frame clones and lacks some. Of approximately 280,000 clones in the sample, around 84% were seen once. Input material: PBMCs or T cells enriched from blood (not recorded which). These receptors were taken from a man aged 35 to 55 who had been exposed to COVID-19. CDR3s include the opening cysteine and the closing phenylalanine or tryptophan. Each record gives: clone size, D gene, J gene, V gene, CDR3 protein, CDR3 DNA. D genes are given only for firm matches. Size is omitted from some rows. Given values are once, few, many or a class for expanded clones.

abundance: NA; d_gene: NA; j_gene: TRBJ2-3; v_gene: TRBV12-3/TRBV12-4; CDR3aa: CASSLDTFDTQYF; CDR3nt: TGTGCCAGCAGTTTAGACACCTTCGATACGCAGTATTTT
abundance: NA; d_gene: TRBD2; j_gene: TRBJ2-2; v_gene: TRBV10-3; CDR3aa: CAISVTSGFNTGELFF; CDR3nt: TGTGCCATCAGTGTGACTAGCGGGTTTAACACCGGGGAGCTGTTTTTT
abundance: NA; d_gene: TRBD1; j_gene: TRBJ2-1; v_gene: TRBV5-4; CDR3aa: CASSLQGAGEQFF; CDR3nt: TGTGCCAGCAGCTTGCAGGGGGCAGGGGAGCAGTTCTTC
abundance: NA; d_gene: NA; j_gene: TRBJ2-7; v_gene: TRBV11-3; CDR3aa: CASSLGVPWQGEDEQYF; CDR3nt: TGTGCCAGCAGCTTAGGCGTCCCCTGGCAGGGGGAGGACGAGCAGTACTTC
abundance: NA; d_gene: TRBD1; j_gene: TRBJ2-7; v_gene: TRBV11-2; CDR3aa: CASSSLRDRAYEQYF; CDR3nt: TGTGCCAGCAGCTCCCTACGGGACAGGGCCTACGAGCAGTACTTC
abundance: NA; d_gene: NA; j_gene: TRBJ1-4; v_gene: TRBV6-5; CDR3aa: CASSYSPGVEKLFF; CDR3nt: TGTGCCAGCAGTTACTCTCCGGGGGTTGAAAAACTGTTTTTT
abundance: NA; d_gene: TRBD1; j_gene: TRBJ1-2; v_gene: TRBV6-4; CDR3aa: CASSPQTGRGGYTF; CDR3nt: TGTGCCAGCAGCCCCCAGACAGGGCGCGGTGGCTACACCTTC
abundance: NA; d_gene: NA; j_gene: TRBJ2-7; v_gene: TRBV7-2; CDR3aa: CASSSTPQVGFYEQYF; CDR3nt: TGTGCCAGCAGCTCCACCCCCCAGGTTGGCTTCTACGAGCAGTACTTC
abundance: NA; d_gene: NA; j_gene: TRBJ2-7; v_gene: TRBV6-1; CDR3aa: CASSELEEASEQYF; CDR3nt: TGTGCCAGCAGTGAGCTGGAAGAAGCGTCCGAGCAGTACTTC
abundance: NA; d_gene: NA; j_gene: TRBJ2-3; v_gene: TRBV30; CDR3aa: CAWSRWGADTQYF; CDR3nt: TGTGCCTGGAGTCGGTGGGGCGCAGATACGCAGTATTTT
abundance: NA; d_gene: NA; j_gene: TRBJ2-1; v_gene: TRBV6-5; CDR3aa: CASSRDSSYNEQFF; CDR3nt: TGTGCCAGCAGCCGAGACAGCTCCTACAATGAGCAGTTCTTC
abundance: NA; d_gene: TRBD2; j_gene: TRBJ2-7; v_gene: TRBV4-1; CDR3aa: CASSQVSGRRYEQYF; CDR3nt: TGCGCCAGCAGCCAAGTTAGCGGGAGAAGATACGAGCAGTACTTC
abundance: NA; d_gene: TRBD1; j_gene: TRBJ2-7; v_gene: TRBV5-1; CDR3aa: CASSGDRGRFYEQYF; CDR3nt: TGCGCCAGCAGCGGGGACAGGGGGCGCTTCTACGAGCAGTACTTC
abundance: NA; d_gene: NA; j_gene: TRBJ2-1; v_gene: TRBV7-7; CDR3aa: CASSYTERSEQFF; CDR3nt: TGTGCTAGCAGCTATACCGAGAGGAGTGAGCAGTTCTTC
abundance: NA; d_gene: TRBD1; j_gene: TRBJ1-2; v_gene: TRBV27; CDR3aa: CASSDRVGYGYTF; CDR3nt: TGTGCCAGCAGTGACAGGGTCGGCTATGGCTACACCTTC
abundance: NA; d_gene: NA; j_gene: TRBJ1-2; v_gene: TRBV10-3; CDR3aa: CAIGAEARGYTF; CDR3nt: TGTGCCATCGGCGCGGAAGCGCGGGGCTACACCTTC
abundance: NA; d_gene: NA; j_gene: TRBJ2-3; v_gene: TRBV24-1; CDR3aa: CATSDAGMGPDTQYF; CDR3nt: TGTGCCACCAGTGATGCCGGGATGGGCCCAGATACGCAGTATTTT
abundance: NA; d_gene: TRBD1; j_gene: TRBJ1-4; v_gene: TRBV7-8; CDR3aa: CASSLGDRAKPTNEKLFF; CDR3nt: TGTGCCAGCAGCTTAGGGGACAGGGCGAAGCCTACTAATGAAAAACTGTTTTTT
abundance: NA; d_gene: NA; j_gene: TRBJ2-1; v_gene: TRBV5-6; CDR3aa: CASTGTRDEQFF; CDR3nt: TGTGCCAGCACGGGTACGAGGGATGAGCAGTTCTTC
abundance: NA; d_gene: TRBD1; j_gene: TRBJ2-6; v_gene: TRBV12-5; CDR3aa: CASGPSTGLSSGANVLTF; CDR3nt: TGTGCTAGTGGCCCATCGACAGGGTTGAGCTCTGGGGCCAACGTCCTGACTTTC
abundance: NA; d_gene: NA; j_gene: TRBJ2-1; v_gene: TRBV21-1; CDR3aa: CASSKVRTGSYNEQFF; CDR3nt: TGTGCCAGCAGCAAAGTGAGGACAGGATCCTACAATGAGCAGTTCTTC
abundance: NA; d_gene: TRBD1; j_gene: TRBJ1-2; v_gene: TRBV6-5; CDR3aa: CASSHETGIYGYTF; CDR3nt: TGTGCCAGCAGTCACGAGACAGGGATCTATGGCTACACCTTC
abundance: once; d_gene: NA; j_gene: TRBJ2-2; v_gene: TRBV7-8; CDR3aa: CASSLRGSNTGELFF; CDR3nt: TGTGCCAGCAGCTTGCGAGGGTCGAACACCGGGGAGCTGTTTTTT
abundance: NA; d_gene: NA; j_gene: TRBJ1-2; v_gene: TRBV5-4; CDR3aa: CASSLEQGRTRYGYTF; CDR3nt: TGTGCCAGCAGCTTGGAGCAGGGCCGAACTCGCTATGGCTACACCTTC
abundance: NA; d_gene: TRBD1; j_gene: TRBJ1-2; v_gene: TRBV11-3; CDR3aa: CASSSGQGEGYTF; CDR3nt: TGTGCCAGCAGTTCCGGACAGGGCGAGGGCTACACCTTC
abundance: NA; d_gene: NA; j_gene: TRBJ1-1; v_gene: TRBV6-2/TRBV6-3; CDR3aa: CASSRPRVTEAFF; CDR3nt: TGTGCCAGCAGCCGCCCCAGGGTGACTGAAGCTTTCTTT
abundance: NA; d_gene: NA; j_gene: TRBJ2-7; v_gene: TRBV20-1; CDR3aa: CSARSLYEQYF; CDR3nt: TGCAGTGCTAGGTCTCTCTACGAGCAGTACTTC
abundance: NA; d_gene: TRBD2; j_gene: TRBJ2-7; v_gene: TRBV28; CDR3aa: CASSPLAGFSYEQYF; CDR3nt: TGTGCCAGCAGTCCCTTAGCGGGCTTCTCCTACGAGCAGTACTTC
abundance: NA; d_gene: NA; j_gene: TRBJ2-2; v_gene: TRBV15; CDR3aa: CATSRSVTGELFF; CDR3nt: TGTGCCACCAGCAGGAGTGTTACCGGGGAGCTGTTTTTT
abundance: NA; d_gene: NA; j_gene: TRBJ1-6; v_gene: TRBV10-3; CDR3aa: CAISESRVDNSPLHF; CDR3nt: TGTGCCATCAGTGAGTCTCGGGTAGATAATTCACCCCTCCACTTT
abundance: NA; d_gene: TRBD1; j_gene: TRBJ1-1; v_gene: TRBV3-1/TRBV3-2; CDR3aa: CASSQDWYIGTGGTEAFF; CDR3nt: TGTGCCAGCAGCCAAGATTGGTATATCGGGACAGGGGGAACTGAAGCTTTCTTT
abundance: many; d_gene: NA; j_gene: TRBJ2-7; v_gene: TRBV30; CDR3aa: CAWSLSTGYEQYF; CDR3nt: TGTGCCTGGAGTCTATCGACAGGTTACGAGCAGTACTTC
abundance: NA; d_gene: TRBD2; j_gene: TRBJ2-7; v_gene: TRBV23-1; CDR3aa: CASSQPLAGVSRQYF; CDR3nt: TGCGCCAGCAGTCAGCCACTAGCGGGAGTATCTCGGCAGTACTTC
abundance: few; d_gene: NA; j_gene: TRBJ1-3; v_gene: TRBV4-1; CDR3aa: CASSHEGRNTIYF; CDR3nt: TGCGCCAGCAGCCACGAGGGTAGAAACACCATATATTTT
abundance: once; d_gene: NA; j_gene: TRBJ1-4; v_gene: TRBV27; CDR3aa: CASSSFRARGEKLFF; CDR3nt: TGTGCCAGCAGTTCCTTCAGGGCCAGGGGTGAAAAACTGTTTTTT
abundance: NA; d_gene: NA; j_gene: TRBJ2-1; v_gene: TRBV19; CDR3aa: CASSPGAGGMNEQFF; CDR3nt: TGTGCCAGTAGTCCTGGGGCAGGGGGGATGAATGAGCAGTTCTTC
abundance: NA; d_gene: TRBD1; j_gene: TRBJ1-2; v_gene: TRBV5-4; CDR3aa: CASSLAGQLGKGYTF; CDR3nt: TGTGCCAGCAGCTTGGCGGGACAGTTAGGGAAGGGCTACACCTTC
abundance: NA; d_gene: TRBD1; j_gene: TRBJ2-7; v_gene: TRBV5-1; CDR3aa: CASSLLTDRGEQYF; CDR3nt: TGCGCCAGCAGCTTGTTAACCGACAGGGGAGAGCAGTACTTC
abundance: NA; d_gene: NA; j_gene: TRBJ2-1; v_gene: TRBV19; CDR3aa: CASNFISGPYNEQFF; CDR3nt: TGTGCCAGTAATTTCATAAGCGGACCTTACAATGAGCAGTTCTTC
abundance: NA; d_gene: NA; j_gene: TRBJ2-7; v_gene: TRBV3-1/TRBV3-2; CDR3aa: CASSQGPHPGYEQYF; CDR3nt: TGTGCCAGCAGCCAAGGGCCCCACCCAGGCTACGAGCAGTACTTC
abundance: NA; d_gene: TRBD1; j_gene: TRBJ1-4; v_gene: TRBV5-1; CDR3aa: CASSLADRDNEKLFF; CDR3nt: TGCGCCAGCAGCTTGGCCGACAGGGACAATGAAAAACTGTTTTTT
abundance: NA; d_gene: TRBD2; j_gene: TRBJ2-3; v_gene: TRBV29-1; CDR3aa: CSVDRAGVDTQYF; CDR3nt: TGCAGCGTTGATAGAGCGGGAGTAGATACGCAGTATTTT
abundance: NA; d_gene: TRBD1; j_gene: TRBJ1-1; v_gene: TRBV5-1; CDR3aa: CASGQGRGTEAFF; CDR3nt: TGCGCCAGTGGACAGGGGAGAGGGACTGAAGCTTTCTTT
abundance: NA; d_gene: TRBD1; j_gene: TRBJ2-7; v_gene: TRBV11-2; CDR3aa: CASSLTDRGPYEQYF; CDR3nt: TGTGCCAGCAGCTTAACGGACAGGGGCCCCTACGAGCAGTACTTC
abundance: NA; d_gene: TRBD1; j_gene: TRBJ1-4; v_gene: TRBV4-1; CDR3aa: CASSQAGSRDRKLFF; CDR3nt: TGCGCCAGCAGCCAGGCGGGGTCCCGGGACAGAAAACTGTTTTTT
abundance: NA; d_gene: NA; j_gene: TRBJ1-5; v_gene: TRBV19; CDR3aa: CASSTGTPVRIQPQHF; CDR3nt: TGTGCCAGTAGTACCGGGACACCGGTGAGGATACAGCCCCAGCATTTT
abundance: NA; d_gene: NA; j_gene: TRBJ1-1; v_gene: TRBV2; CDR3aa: CASEGQNTEAFF; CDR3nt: TGTGCCAGCGAAGGACAGAACACTGAAGCTTTCTTT